The 17 T cell receptor beta chains given below trace back to one sample, sequenced in a study of blood T cell repertoires in COVID-19 (dated by TCRdb to 2020 to 2021). The library relied on the immunoSEQ multiplex PCR assay. Sourced from immuneACCESS, this table was stored by TCRdb with only in-frame sequences that have V and J called. A share of the clones is absent; for the studies checked, an unresolved V gene accounts for under half, and the remainder has no known explanation. Across this sample there are about 220,000 clones, with approximately 80% seen only once. The ten biggest clones cover roughly 21% of the sample. The source material was peripheral blood. The source of these receptors is a man aged 25 to 40 with active or convalescent COVID-19.

This chain links TRBV5-1 with TRBJ2-3; the match to TRBD2 covers 8 bases. Trimming took 4 bases from V and 3 from J; bases not matched to a gene: 10. Germline V gives CDR1 SGHRS, CDR2 YFSETQ. The CDR3 loop spans 16 amino acids. The CDR3 region is CASSTAGTRATDTQYF. The CDR3 DNA follows: TGCGCCAGCAGCACAGCCGGGACTAGAGCAACAGATACGCAGTATTTT.

This clone was seen a few times. The chain combines TRBV28 with TRBJ2-4; D unclear. CDR1 is MDHEN and CDR2 is SYDVKM in the germline V gene. The CDR3 runs to 15 residues. V was pared by 4 bases and J by 0 bases, with 10 bases between. This CDR3 reads CASSSSSIAKNIQYF. CDR3 bases: TGTGCCAGCAGTTCTTCTAGTATAGCCAAAAACATTCAGTACTTC.

This chain links TRBV7-9 with TRBJ2-7, with D maybe TRBD2 (5 bases). This CDR3 spans 14 amino acids. V gave up 0 bases and J gave up 1 base, with 7 bases separating them. Germline V gives CDR1 SEHNR, CDR2 FQNEAQ (reference sequence). CDR3 nucleotides: TGTGCCAGCAGCTTAGCGGTAGCGTCCTACGAGCAGTACTTC. Translation gives CASSLAVASYEQYF.

This clone came up a few times. V is TRBV9 and J is TRBJ2-5; 10 nucleotides line up with TRBD1. This CDR3 has 16 residues. The germline V gene has CDR1 SGDLS and CDR2 YYNGEE. Losses at the gene ends were 3 bases for V and 1 base for J; bases not matched to a gene: 6. The CDR3 bases are TGTGCCAGCAGCGCGACTCGGACAGGGGGCCAAGAGACCCAGTACTTC. Its protein product is CASSATRTGGQETQYF.

The CDR3, as DNA: TGTGCCAGCAGATCCTCGGGGAACTATGGCTACACCTTC. Its translation: CASRSSGNYGYTF. This rearrangement joins TRBV7-9 to TRBJ1-2; D is unclear. Trimming cost V 6 bases and J 2 bases, with 10 bases left between them. CDR3 length: 13 residues. The germline V gene encodes CDR1 SEHNR and CDR2 FQNEAQ (reference sequence).

This rearrangement joins TRBV24-1 to TRBJ1-2, with D unresolved. Germline V gives CDR1 KGHDR, CDR2 SFDVKD. Trimming stripped 6 bases from V and 0 bases from J, with 4 bases between. CDR3 length: 12 residues. CDR3 coding DNA: TGTGCCACCAGTAATACTAACTATGGCTACACCTTC. It is translated as CATSNTNYGYTF.

The chain uses TRBV7-3 and TRBJ2-1; 11 bases agree with TRBD2. Germline-derived CDR1 and CDR2 are SGHTA and FQGTGA. The CDR3 covers 15 residues. After removal of 5 bases from V and 8 bases from J, the junction contained 8 bases not matched to a gene. CDR3 sequence reads: CASSNSGRVIDEQFF. In nucleotides, the CDR3 is TGTGCCAGCAGCAATAGCGGGAGGGTTATCGATGAGCAGTTCTTC.

A note on this clone: Other DNA variants within this sample encode the same CDR3. This rearrangement joins TRBV29-1 to TRBJ2-3; TRBD1 matches at 7 bases. J lost 5 bases, V lost 7 bases, and 6 bases had no gene match. CDR1 is SQVTM, CDR2 ANQGSEA, per germline. The CDR3 covers 12 residues. CDR3 sequence (DNA): TGCAGCGGGGGGACAGCTGGAGATACGCAGTATTTT. As protein: CSGGTAGDTQYF.

V gene TRBV24-1 combines with J gene TRBJ1-4; D is ambiguous. The CDR3 is made up of 14 amino acids. Trimming left V 11 bases short and J 5 bases short, with 17 bases between. Germline loops: CDR1 KGHDR, CDR2 SFDVKD. CDR3 region: CARRLRDFNEKLFF. The CDR3 DNA reads TGTGCCAGAAGACTTCGGGATTTCAATGAAAAACTGTTTTTT.

The rearrangement joins TRBV7-3 to TRBJ2-2; 8 positions agree with TRBD2. This CDR3 contains 14 residues. The junction had 2 bases not matched to a gene; V was cut back by 5 bases and J by 3 bases. The germline V gene encodes CDR1 SGHTA and CDR2 FQGTGA. The CDR3 loop is CASSLGRDTGELFF. CDR3 DNA: TGTGCCAGCAGCCTCGGGAGGGACACCGGGGAGCTGTTTTTT.

This rearrangement joins TRBV12-5 to TRBJ1-4; 10 bases are a match to TRBD1. Per germline, CDR1 LGHNT and CDR2 FRNRAP. The CDR3 loop spans 15 amino acids. The junction had 2 bases not matched to a gene; V was cut back by 1 base and J by 6 bases. The CDR3 DNA is TGTGCTAGTGGTTTGGGAGACAGGGGGCATGAAAAACTGTTTTTT. This codes for CASGLGDRGHEKLFF.

This clone was observed a handful of times. The chain recombines TRBV30 with TRBJ1-4; possibly TRBD1 for D (6 bases). This CDR3 spans 13 amino acids. Germline CDR1 is GTSNPN and CDR2 is SVGIG (reference sequence). V shed 0 bases and J shed 10 bases, with 12 bases lying between them. The CDR3 region has the DNA TGTGCCTGGAGTGTACGGGGGGCCGGAAAACTGTTTTTT. Protein product: CAWSVRGAGKLFF.

The chain links TRBV20-1 to TRBJ2-4; D is unresolved. CDR1 DFQATT and CDR2 SNEGSKA come from the germline V gene (reference sequence). CDR3 size: 11 residues. The V end was cut by 3 bases, the J end by 8 bases, with 8 bases between. The CDR3 loop is CSASGSDIQYF. The CDR3 coding sequence is TGCAGTGCTAGCGGGTCGGACATTCAGTACTTC.

The chain is built from TRBV18 and TRBJ2-2; no firm D call. The germline CDR1 and CDR2 sequences are KGHSH and LQKENI. The V end was cut by 4 bases, the J end by 4 bases, with 7 bases between. The CDR3 runs 13 residues. CDR3 amino acids: CASSLAVTGELFF. The DNA for the CDR3 is TGTGCCAGCTCACTGGCAGTCACCGGGGAGCTGTTTTTT.

CDR3 region: CASSIGPGSAFF. The CDR3 DNA reads as TGTGCCAGTAGTATCGGTCCAGGGTCAGCTTTCTTT. This rearrangement joins TRBV19 to TRBJ1-1; D is perhaps TRBD1 (5 bases). Germline V gene sequence: CDR1 LNHDA, CDR2 SQIVND (reference sequence). The CDR3 is 12 amino acids. Trimming removed 3 bases at V and 10 bases at J, with 12 bases between.

The genes are TRBV23-1 and TRBJ2-7; D not resolved. TRBV23-1 qualifies as an ORF whose function is uncertain. The CDR3 runs to 13 residues. V dropped 6 bases and J dropped 7 bases, with 16 bases sitting between them. This CDR3 reads CASSQTICGEQYF. The CDR3 bases are TGCGCCAGCAGCCAAACTATATGTGGGGAGCAGTACTTC.

The rearrangement joins TRBV2 to TRBJ1-1; 7 bases agree with TRBD1. CDR3 length equals 14 residues. With 2 bases clipped from V and 3 bases from J, the junction kept 3 bases outside the gene matches. Germline-derived CDR1 and CDR2 are SNHLY and FYNNEI. The CDR3, as DNA: TGTGCCAGCAGTGAACAGGGGGACGACACTGAAGCTTTCTTT. Translated: CASSEQGDDTEAFF.